This entry lists 15 T cell receptor beta chains sequenced from one sample in a study of T cell repertoires in cytomegalovirus infection. TCRdb re-called the reads through MiXCR, storing one row per CDR3 protein. Of about a million distinct CDR3 sequences listed, 30% to 40% were seen once; the top ten hold 13%. These TCRs' antigens remain unknown. This specimen was cultured CD8+ T cells from PBMCs, taken from culture after CMV antigen stimulation. Receptor source: a human donor in good health (CMV status not recorded). Some clones in this sample may be carry-over from other donors' samples.

CDR3 bases: TGTGCCAGCAGCTTAGGCGGGCAGGGGGCAGGGTCACCCCTCCACTTT. It encodes CASSLGGQGAGSPLHF. This rearrangement joins TRBV13 to TRBJ1-6; 8 nucleotides match TRBD1. The germline V gene encodes CDR1 PRHDT and CDR2 FYEKMQ (reference sequence). The CDR3 spans 16 residues. The junction had 8 bases not matched to a gene; V was cut back by 0 bases and J by 10 bases. Based on the CDR3 plus reference TRBV13 and TRBJ1-6, the full variable domain is AAGVIQSPRHLIKEKRETATLKCYPIPRHDTVYWYQQGPGQDPQFLISFYEKMQSDKGSIPDRFSAQQFSDYHSELNMSSLELGDSALYFCASSLGGQGAGSPLHFGNGTRLTVT.

This clonotype was detected only once. V gene TRBV15 combines with J gene TRBJ2-1; a possible D gene is TRBD2 (5 bases). Trimming removed 0 bases at V and 0 bases at J, with 12 bases between. Germline-derived CDR1 and CDR2 are LNHNV and YYDKDF (reference sequence). CDR3 size: 17 residues. CDR3 nucleotide sequence: TGTGCCACCAGCAGAGATATAAGCGGAAGCTCCTACAATGAGCAGTTCTTC. The encoded protein is CATSRDISGSSYNEQFF.

The chain has TRBV5-5 and TRBJ2-1; TRBD1 aligns across 7 bases. The CDR3 sequence is 12 residues long. Looked up from germline, CDR1 is SGHKS and CDR2 is YYEKEE (reference sequence). V lost 0 bases and J lost 14; bases outside the gene matches: 5. CDR3 loop: CASSLEPGGEFF. The CDR3 coding sequence is TGTGCCAGCAGCTTGGAACCAGGGGGAGAGTTCTTC.

The table lists this clonotype with a few counts. The V call is TRBV4-2, the J call TRBJ1-2; D remains ambiguous. Trimming removed 0 bases at V and 5 bases at J, with 4 bases between. CDR1 is LGHNA, CDR2 YNFKEQ, per germline. CDR3 length: 12 amino acids. CDR3 bases: TGTGCCAGCAGCCAAGAAGAGTATGGCTACACCTTC. Encoded protein: CASSQEEYGYTF.

This clonotype was detected only a few times. J is TRBJ1-4 and V is TRBV19; D is ambiguous. Germline V lookup: CDR1 LNHDA, CDR2 SQIVND (reference sequence). Trimming shortened V by 5 bases and J by 0 bases, and 19 bases separated the two germline ends. CDR3 length equals 18 residues. The DNA of the CDR3 is TGTGCCAGTAGTTCGGCGGAATACCGGGGTCCAACTAATGAAAAACTGTTTTTT. Translation gives CASSSAEYRGPTNEKLFF.

This clonotype was recorded only once. Given a much more abundant clone one base away, this may be a read error. The rearrangement links TRBV7-2 to TRBJ2-3, with 8 nucleotides matching TRBD1. This CDR3 region has 16 residues. Germline V gene data show CDR1 as SGHTA and CDR2 as FQGNSA. CDR3 region: CANSLWDRSITDTQYF. The CDR3 DNA sequence: TGTGCCAACAGCCTCTGGGACAGGTCTATCACAGATACGCAGTATTTT.

J is TRBJ2-5 and V is TRBV13, with 7 bases aligning to TRBD2. The CDR3 length is 14 residues. V was clipped by 5 bases and J by 0 bases; unmatched bases: 3. Germline lookup yields CDR1 PRHDT and CDR2 FYEKMQ (reference sequence). CDR3 residues: CASSMGGYQETQYF. CDR3 DNA sequence: TGTGCCAGCAGCATGGGAGGGTACCAAGAGACCCAGTACTTC.

The gene calls are TRBV27 and TRBJ2-5, with 14 nucleotides matching TRBD2. Trimming took 5 bases from V and 1 from J; bases not matched to a gene: 15. Germline CDR1 MNHEY, CDR2 SMNVEV (reference sequence). The CDR3 runs to 20 residues. Here the CDR3 reads CASSATPGLAGGPGQETQYF. CDR3 bases: TGTGCCAGCAGTGCTACCCCCGGACTAGCGGGGGGCCCCGGCCAAGAGACCCAGTACTTC.

Remarks on this clonotype: Sequence at one end of the junction differs from germline and may be a read error. CDR3 coding DNA: TGTGTCAGTAGATTCCGGGACGGCAACTACGAGCAGTACTTC. Translation: CVSRFRDGNYEQYF. This rearrangement joins TRBV19 to TRBJ2-7; either TRBD1 or TRBD2 may supply D (5 bases each). Per the germline V gene, CDR1 is LNHDA and CDR2 is SQIVND (reference sequence). The CDR3 contains 14 residues.

A word on this clonotype: A read error may produce the germline difference seen at one junction end. The chain is built from TRBV27 and TRBJ2-3, with D possibly being TRBD1 or TRBD2 (6 bases each). The length of the CDR3 is 14 residues. Germline V CDR1 and CDR2: MNHEY, SMNVEV (reference sequence). The CDR3 sequence is CANSLLGGRDTQYF. In DNA, the CDR3 is TGTGCCAACAGTCTACTCGGGGGCAGGGATACGCAGTATTTT.

The V and J genes are TRBV19 and TRBJ1-1; D unclear. Germline V gene lookup returns CDR1 LNHDA and CDR2 SQIVND (reference sequence). Trimming took off 3 bases at V and 5 bases at J, with 13 bases between the two ends. This CDR3 is 14 amino acids long. The CDR3 sequence: CASSIGVIITEAFF. The CDR3 coding sequence is TGTGCCAGTAGTATTGGGGTGATCATAACTGAAGCTTTCTTT.

There are many counts of this clonotype. This chain joins TRBV7-6 and TRBJ2-4; no clear D gene. V was cut by 1 base and J by 4 bases, with 11 bases left in between. This CDR3 spans 15 amino acids. Per the germline V gene, CDR1 is SGHVS and CDR2 is FNYEAQ. The chain's CDR3 is CASSLDPGGKNIQYF. CDR3 DNA: TGTGCCAGCAGCTTAGATCCGGGTGGTAAAAACATTCAGTACTTC.

The rearrangement joins TRBV7-9 to TRBJ2-2, with 7 bases matching TRBD2. Per germline, CDR1 SEHNR and CDR2 FQNEAQ (reference sequence). The CDR3 sequence is 15 residues long. J was trimmed by 4 bases and V by 4 bases; bases with no gene match: 6. The CDR3 region is CASSWSGDLTGELFF. The DNA for the CDR3 is TGTGCCAGCAGCTGGAGCGGGGACCTCACCGGGGAGCTGTTTTTT. The full variable domain, in which reference TRBV7-9 and TRBJ2-2 provide the parts outside the CDR3, is DTGVSQNPRHKITKRGQNVTFRCDPISEHNRLYWYRQTLGQGPEFLTYFQNEAQLEKSRLLSDRFSAERPKGSFSTLEIQRTEQGDSAMYLCASSWSGDLTGELFFGEGSRLTVL.

This clonotype turned up a few times. The chain carries TRBV6-2 or TRBV6-3 and TRBJ2-1, with 9 positions matching TRBD2. CDR3 length: 16 residues. Germline-derived CDR1 and CDR2 are MNHEY and SVGEGT. V lost 3 bases and J lost 4; bases outside the gene matches: 7. The CDR3: CASSYKAGGAYNEQFF. DNA for the CDR3: TGTGCCAGCAGTTATAAAGCGGGGGGCGCTTACAATGAGCAGTTCTTC.

The J gene is TRBJ1-6, the V gene TRBV7-4; the D is unclear. There are 12 residues in the CDR3. Germline CDR1 and CDR2: SGHVT and SQSDAQ. Trimming pared 5 bases from V and 11 bases from J, leaving 10 bases between. The CDR3 DNA sequence: TGTGCCAGCAGCCCTTCGAATCCACCCCTCCACTTT. Encoded protein: CASSPSNPPLHF. Variable domain in full (rest from reference TRBV7-4 and TRBJ1-6): GAGVSQSPRYKVAKRGRDVALRCDSISGHVTLYWYRQTLGQGSEVLTYSQSDAQRDKSGRPSGRFSAERPERSVSTLKIQRTEQGDSAVYLCASSPSNPPLHFGNGTRLTVT.